Below are 18 T cell receptor beta chains sequenced from a single sample in a study of response to subunit inactivated influenza vaccine. TCRdb reprocessed the RT-PCR reads via MiXCR and lists one record per CDR3 protein. In the table there are some 850,000 distinct CDR3 sequences, about a fifth of which are singletons. The sequenced sample was PBMCs from blood, obtained 4 to 6 days after vaccination. Receptors originate from a man over 45 who received an inactivated influenza vaccine.

This sequence joins TRBV11-1 and TRBJ2-1; 7 bases agree with TRBD2. CDR3 size: 18 residues. Germline lookup yields CDR1 SGHAT and CDR2 FQDESV (reference sequence). Trimming at V came to 2 bases and at J to 1 base, leaving 11 bases not matched to a gene. CDR3 sequence reads: CASSLRLQRGRSYNEQFF. The CDR3 coding sequence is TGTGCCAGCAGCTTACGGCTTCAGCGGGGTAGGTCCTACAATGAGCAGTTCTTC. Looking up the rest from reference TRBV11-1 and TRBJ2-1 gives the full variable domain: EAEVAQSPRYKITEKSQAVAFWCDPISGHATLYWYRQILGQGPELLVQFQDESVVDDSQLPKDRFSAERLKGVDSTLKIQPAELGDSAMYLCASSLRLQRGRSYNEQFFGPGTRLTVL.

This clonotype was detected only a few times. The V call is TRBV5-8, the J call TRBJ2-2; 10 bases fit TRBD1. Trimming at V came to 3 bases and at J to 5 bases, leaving 4 bases not matched to a gene. Germline assignment: CDR1 SGHTS and CDR2 YDEGEE. The CDR3 is 15 amino acids. CDR3 DNA: TGTGCCAGCAGCTACCGGGACAGGGGAACCGGGGAGCTGTTTTTT. Translating it yields CASSYRDRGTGELFF.

This clonotype was seen repeatedly, ten times or more. At one of its ends the junction is not consistent with the germline gene, which may arise from a read error. CDR3 DNA sequence: TGTGCCAGCAGGGAAGCGCGGGGCGGGAGTCACGAGCAGTACTTC. This codes for CASREARGGSHEQYF. V gene TRBV6-1 combines with J gene TRBJ2-7, with 7 bases identical to TRBD2. Per germline, CDR1 MNHNS and CDR2 SASEGT. The CDR3 sequence is 15 residues long.

This clonotype was observed a handful of times. This chain connects TRBV7-9 to TRBJ1-2; D possibly corresponds to TRBD1 (5 bases). The CDR3 is 13 amino acids. The ends were cut back, 5 bases at V and 4 bases at J, with 11 bases in the middle. CDR1 is SEHNR and CDR2 is FQNEAQ in the germline V gene (reference sequence). The CDR3 reads CASSPETVYGYTF. The CDR3 nucleotides read TGTGCCAGCAGCCCGGAGACAGTCTATGGCTACACCTTC. The complete variable domain, with remaining parts taken from reference TRBV7-9 and TRBJ1-2, reads DTGVSQNPRHKITKRGQNVTFRCDPISEHNRLYWYRQTLGQGPEFLTYFQNEAQLEKSRLLSDRFSAERPKGSFSTLEIQRTEQGDSAMYLCASSPETVYGYTFGSGTRLTVV.

The rearrangement joins TRBV25-1 to TRBJ2-7, with 11 bases that match TRBD2. Germline V gives CDR1 MGHDK, CDR2 SYGVNS. This CDR3 is 15 amino acids long. J gave up 5 bases and V 5 bases, and 8 bases lay outside the gene matches. DNA of the CDR3: TGTGCCAGCAGTCCAATAGCGGGAGGGCCCGACGAGCAGTACTTC. This gives the protein CASSPIAGGPDEQYF.

This chain joins TRBV10-3 and TRBJ2-5; 9 positions match TRBD2. This CDR3 is 14 amino acids long. V gave up 4 bases and J gave up 5 bases; unmatched junction bases: 5. Per germline, CDR1 ENHRY and CDR2 SYGVKD. The CDR3 DNA is TGTGCCATCAGTGGTAGCGGGAGCGGTGAGACCCAGTACTTC. It codes for CAISGSGSGETQYF.

V usage is TRBV6-5 and J usage is TRBJ2-7, with 11 bases identical to TRBD2. The CDR3 length is 14 residues. CDR1 is MNHEY, CDR2 SVGAGI, per germline. The V segment lost 2 bases and the J segment 5 bases; nucleotides outside the gene matches: 2. The CDR3 loop reads CASSYLSGGDEQYF. The CDR3 DNA sequence: TGTGCCAGCAGTTACCTTAGCGGGGGGGACGAGCAGTACTTC.

Comments on this clonotype: The CDR3 ends on some other residue instead of the conserved phenylalanine or tryptophan, so this is likely a read error. The V and J genes are TRBV12-3 or TRBV12-4 and TRBJ1-1, with D uncertain. Trimming took 1 base from V and 1 from J, leaving 10 bases between them. The CDR3 runs to 15 residues. The CDR3 region has the DNA TGTGCCAGCAGTTTAGTTGTCGGTCCGAACACTGAAGCTTTCCTT. Its protein is CASSLVVGPNTEAFL.

The rearrangement links TRBV4-2 to TRBJ2-5, with 10 bases aligning to TRBD2. V shed 2 bases, J shed 1 base, and the junction held 4 bases outside the gene matches. The CDR3 totals 16 residues. CDR1 and CDR2 from the germline V gene are LGHNA and YNFKEQ. CDR3 nucleotides: TGTGCCAGCAGCCAAAGCTTAGCGGGAGGCCAAGAGACCCAGTACTTC. Its protein product is CASSQSLAGGQETQYF.

The rearrangement joins TRBV7-2 to TRBJ2-5; TRBD1 might be the D (6 bases). Trimming stripped 4 bases from V and 7 bases from J, with 16 bases between. CDR1 SGHTA and CDR2 FQGNSA come from the germline V gene. The CDR3 sequence is 14 residues long. The CDR3, as DNA: TGTGCCAGCAGCTCCCCAGGGGAGTGGGGGACCCAGTACTTC. Amino acid sequence: CASSSPGEWGTQYF.

The V call is TRBV21-1, the J call TRBJ1-1; the table assigns TRBD1, which was not confirmed against the DNA. TRBV21-1 is reported as a pseudogene. The CDR3 runs to 12 residues. The CDR3 sequence: CANTGRNTEAFF. The CDR3 DNA is TGTGCCAATACGGGACGGAACACTGAAGCTTTCTTT.

The CDR3 loop reads CASSSQGIFTEAFF. For the CDR3, the DNA is TGTGCCAGCAGTTCACAGGGTATATTCACTGAAGCTTTCTTT. The V gene is TRBV6-5, the J gene TRBJ1-1, with D possibly being TRBD1 (6 bases). CDR1 is MNHEY and CDR2 is SVGAGI in the germline V gene. The length of the CDR3 is 14 residues. V lost 4 bases, J lost 4 bases, and 13 bases lay in between.

This clonotype was detected a few times. The V call is TRBV20-1, the J call TRBJ2-7, with 12 bases lining up with TRBD2. The V gene's germline CDR1 is DFQATT and CDR2 SNEGSKA (reference sequence). This CDR3 has 12 amino acids. V shed 5 bases and J 7 bases; nucleotides not matched to a gene: 3. CDR3 protein: CSAGLAGREQYF. CDR3 DNA sequence: TGCAGTGCTGGACTAGCGGGAAGGGAGCAGTACTTC.

This clonotype has more than one count but fewer than ten. Germline and junction disagree at one end, which may indicate a read error. The rearrangement uses TRBV7-2 and TRBJ1-1; a weak D match, TRBD1 (6 bases). This CDR3 has 11 amino acids. Germline loops: CDR1 SGHTA, CDR2 FQGNSA. The CDR3: CASSLLGGLTF. Here the CDR3 DNA reads TGTGCCAGCAGCTTATTAGGGGGGCTTACTTTT. Combining the CDR3 with reference TRBV7-2 and TRBJ1-1 gives the whole variable domain GAGVSQSPSNKVTEKGKDVELRCDPISGHTALYWYRQSLGQGLEFLIYFQGNSAPDKSGLPSDRFSAERTGGSVSTLTIQRTQQEDSAVYLCASSLLGGLTFGQGTRLTVV.

This clonotype appeared a single time. The rearrangement joins TRBV2 to TRBJ1-4, with 7 nucleotides matching TRBD1. The CDR3 runs to 19 residues. The germline V gene encodes CDR1 SNHLY and CDR2 FYNNEI. V dropped 6 bases and J dropped 6; count of bases not matched to a gene: 22. CDR3: CASRPGSTLKTGRDEKLFF. The CDR3 bases are TGTGCCAGCAGGCCCGGCTCGACGCTTAAGACAGGGCGGGATGAAAAACTGTTTTTT.

This chain joins TRBV12-3 or TRBV12-4 and TRBJ2-7; 8 bases line up with TRBD1. The ends lost 5 bases at V and 4 bases at J; junction bases unmatched: 10. This CDR3 has 15 residues. DNA for the CDR3: TGTGCCAGCAGTCCCCGGACAGGGCCCCAATACGAGCAGTACTTC. This sequence encodes CASSPRTGPQYEQYF.

There are many counts of this clonotype. V is TRBV5-1 and J is TRBJ2-1; D gene unclear. V was cut by 0 bases and J by 3 bases, with 10 bases left in between. CDR1 and CDR2 from the germline V gene are SGHRS and YFSETQ. The length of the CDR3 is 15 residues. CDR3 bases: TGCGCCAGCAGCTTGGGGGGATATGGCTACAATGAGCAGTTCTTC. This translates into CASSLGGYGYNEQFF.

This clonotype turned up a few times. The chain employs TRBV20-1 and TRBJ2-7; TRBD1 aligns across 7 bases. Losses at the gene ends were 3 bases for V and 3 bases for J; bases not matched to a gene: 5. There are 13 residues in the CDR3. Germline V gene data show CDR1 as DFQATT and CDR2 as SNEGSKA (reference sequence). CDR3 in amino acids: CSASWTGRYEQYF. CDR3 sequence (DNA): TGCAGTGCTAGTTGGACAGGCCGCTACGAGCAGTACTTC.